These T cell receptor beta chains were read from a single sample in a study of human T cells and chemical hapten exposure. TCRdb processed the RACE reads anew with MiXCR; each CDR3 protein has one entry. This table has about 120,000 distinct CDR3 sequences, 11% appearing once. The sequencing here drew on whole blood, taken in connection with sensitization to the hapten diphenylcyclopropenone (DPC). These receptors originate from a woman aged 50 to 60 with alopecia areata. Some clones in this sample may be carry-over from other donors' samples. Both conserved end residues are part of each CDR3. The D gene is left open where the match is weak. Only part of the rows carry a size: once, few, many, or a class if the clone is expanded.

J gene,clone size,D gene,V gene,CDR3 protein,CDR3 DNA
TRBJ1-5,NA,NA,TRBV2,CASRGLGGQPQHF,TGTGCCAGCAGGGGATTGGGGGGGCAGCCCCAGCATTTT
TRBJ2-1,NA,NA,TRBV5-4,CASSFSRGGYNEQFF,TGTGCCAGCAGCTTCAGCAGGGGGGGCTACAATGAGCAGTTCTTC
TRBJ2-1,NA,NA,TRBV20-1,CSAMVVGTLYNEQFF,TGCAGTGCTATGGTAGTCGGGACACTCTACAATGAGCAGTTCTTC
TRBJ2-7,many,NA,TRBV4-2,CASSQEYNSYEQYF,TGTGCCAGCAGCCAAGAATACAACTCCTACGAGCAGTACTTC
TRBJ2-7,few,NA,TRBV6-5,CASSRRSLDSYEQYF,TGTGCCAGCAGCCGACGTTCGCTAGACTCCTACGAGCAGTACTTC
TRBJ2-2,few,TRBD2,TRBV7-2,CASIPPGLLNTGELFF,TGTGCCAGCATCCCGCCGGGACTACTAAACACCGGGGAGCTGTTTTTT
TRBJ2-1,many,TRBD2,TRBV7-9,CASSFLAAYNEQFF,TGTGCCAGCAGCTTTCTAGCGGCTTACAATGAGCAGTTCTTC
TRBJ1-1,many,NA,TRBV29-1,CSVVASTEAFF,TGCAGCGTTGTGGCGAGCACTGAAGCTTTCTTT
TRBJ2-3,NA,NA,TRBV4-3,CASSQDKGLTDTQYF,TGCGCCAGCAGCCAAGATAAAGGACTCACAGATACGCAGTATTTT
TRBJ2-6,NA,NA,TRBV24-1,CATSESRPSGANVLTF,TGTGCCACCAGTGAGTCCCGGCCTTCTGGGGCCAACGTCCTGACTTTC
TRBJ1-1,NA,NA,TRBV6-6,CASSFRDTRRITEAFF,TGTGCCAGCAGTTTTAGAGACACCCGAAGGATCACTGAAGCTTTCTTT
TRBJ2-5,NA,TRBD1,TRBV5-1,CASSQRDRQGETQYF,TGCGCCAGCAGCCAAAGGGACAGGCAAGGGGAGACCCAGTACTTC
TRBJ2-7,NA,NA,TRBV29-1,CSVEGSGTKYYEQYF,TGCAGCGTTGAAGGCAGCGGAACCAAATACTACGAGCAGTACTTC
TRBJ2-2,few,NA,TRBV6-5,CASRLRPTGELFF,TGTGCCAGCAGGCTCAGACCCACCGGGGAGCTGTTTTTT
TRBJ2-4,NA,NA,TRBV3-2,CASSQELLFNRGQRRDKNIQYF,TGTGCCAGCAGCCAAGAACTTCTTTTCAACAGGGGGCAGCGGAGGGACAAAAACATTCAGTACTTC
TRBJ2-3,many,TRBD2,TRBV14,CASSQGLLAASTDTQYF,TGTGCCAGCAGCCAAGGCTTACTAGCGGCTAGCACAGATACGCAGTATTTT
TRBJ1-3,few,TRBD1,TRBV10-3,CAIGGQVNSGNTIYF,TGTGCCATCGGCGGACAGGTTAACTCTGGAAACACCATATATTTT
TRBJ1-5,few,NA,TRBV6-5,CASSYTASNQPQHF,TGTGCCAGCAGTTACACGGCAAGCAATCAGCCCCAGCATTTT
TRBJ2-7,NA,NA,TRBV6-2/TRBV6-3,CASSAGTRSREQYF,TGTGCCAGCAGCGCCGGGACAAGAAGTCGGGAGCAGTACTTC
TRBJ1-1,few,TRBD1,TRBV7-2,CASSIGDRRNTEAFF,TGTGCCAGCAGCATTGGGGACAGACGGAACACTGAAGCTTTCTTT
TRBJ1-1,NA,NA,TRBV29-1,CSAMAHLNTEAFF,TGCAGCGCGATGGCACACCTGAACACTGAAGCTTTCTTT
TRBJ2-3,few,TRBD2,TRBV12-3/TRBV12-4,CASSHPRGALTDTQYF,TGTGCCAGCAGTCACCCGCGGGGGGCCCTCACAGATACGCAGTATTTT
TRBJ1-2,NA,TRBD1,TRBV10-3,CAISEGQGASGYTF,TGTGCCATCAGTGAGGGACAGGGGGCCAGCGGCTACACCTTC
TRBJ1-1,few,NA,TRBV28,CASSLSQAREAFF,TGTGCCAGCAGTTTGTCCCAGGCTAGGGAAGCTTTCTTT
TRBJ2-7,few,NA,TRBV15,CATGAGSTYEQYF,TGTGCCACCGGGGCCGGGTCCACCTACGAGCAGTACTTC
TRBJ2-3,NA,TRBD2,TRBV6-1,CASSYSGLAVPTDTQYF,TGTGCCAGCAGCTATTCGGGACTAGCGGTTCCCACAGATACGCAGTATTTT
TRBJ2-7,few,TRBD1,TRBV25-1,CASQDRALGEQYF,TGTGCCAGCCAGGACAGGGCATTGGGCGAGCAGTACTTC
TRBJ1-1,few,TRBD1,TRBV5-1,CASSIGQGTEAFF,TGCGCCAGCAGCATCGGACAGGGCACTGAAGCTTTCTTT
TRBJ1-2,many,TRBD1,TRBV12-3/TRBV12-4,CASSRDRGYGYTF,TGTGCCAGCAGCCGGGACAGGGGGTATGGCTACACCTTC
TRBJ2-4,few,NA,TRBV5-1,CASSSSSIQYF,TGCGCCAGCAGCTCGTCCTCCATTCAGTACTTC
TRBJ2-1,few,TRBD2,TRBV14,CASSHLLAGAVDEQFF,TGTGCCAGCAGCCACTTACTAGCGGGAGCTGTCGATGAGCAGTTCTTC
TRBJ1-1,NA,TRBD1,TRBV6-1,CASTFWEGADTEAFF,TGTGCCAGCACCTTCTGGGAGGGGGCGGACACTGAAGCTTTCTTT
TRBJ1-5,few,NA,TRBV12-3/TRBV12-4,CASSKGSDSNQPQHF,TGTGCCAGCAGTAAAGGTTCGGATAGCAATCAGCCCCAGCATTTT
TRBJ2-2,NA,TRBD2,TRBV7-9,CASSQAGTSRTGELFF,TGTGCCAGCAGCCAGGCGGGGACTAGCAGGACCGGGGAGCTGTTTTTT
TRBJ1-2,few,NA,TRBV14,CASSQEDIHYGYTF,TGTGCCAGCAGCCAAGAGGACATCCACTATGGCTACACCTTC
TRBJ1-2,few,TRBD1,TRBV9,CASSTGGSTGYTF,TGTGCCAGCAGCACAGGGGGCTCTACTGGCTACACCTTC
TRBJ2-6,NA,NA,TRBV12-3/TRBV12-4,CASSPSDSVSSGANVLTF,TGTGCCAGCAGTCCATCCGACAGTGTTAGCTCTGGGGCCAACGTCCTGACTTTC
TRBJ1-1,NA,TRBD1,TRBV20-1,CSAQGQGASTEAFF,TGCAGTGCCCAAGGTCAGGGGGCGAGCACTGAAGCTTTCTTT
TRBJ2-3,many,TRBD1,TRBV6-5,CASSYLHRGTDTQYF,TGTGCCAGCAGTTATCTTCACAGGGGGACAGATACGCAGTATTTT
TRBJ1-2,NA,TRBD1,TRBV9,CASSTGQGASYGYTF,TGTGCCAGCAGCACCGGACAGGGGGCCTCCTATGGCTACACCTTC
TRBJ2-1,NA,TRBD2,TRBV6-5,CASRRGLAGGSEQFF,TGTGCCAGCAGACGCGGACTAGCGGGCGGGAGTGAGCAGTTCTTC
TRBJ2-2,many,NA,TRBV2,CASSEAVREDTGELFF,TGTGCCAGCAGTGAAGCAGTCAGGGAGGACACCGGGGAGCTGTTTTTT
TRBJ1-1,few,NA,TRBV6-6,CASSYAETEAFF,TGTGCCAGCAGTTACGCCGAAACTGAAGCTTTCTTT
TRBJ2-3,many,TRBD1,TRBV6-5,CASSPTGGITDTQYF,TGTGCCAGCAGCCCGACAGGGGGCATAACAGATACGCAGTATTTT
TRBJ2-2,NA,NA,TRBV2,CASVVPNTGELFF,TGTGCCAGTGTGGTCCCGAACACCGGGGAGCTGTTTTTT
TRBJ1-1,NA,NA,TRBV5-1,CASNDNGAEAFF,TGCGCCAGCAACGACAACGGGGCTGAAGCTTTCTTT
TRBJ1-5,few,NA,TRBV27,CASRRGEPPQHF,TGTGCCAGCAGACGGGGGGAACCGCCCCAGCATTTT
TRBJ1-1,many,NA,TRBV28,CASTRGPNTEAFF,TGTGCCAGCACCAGGGGTCCGAACACTGAAGCTTTCTTT